The 2 T cell receptor beta chains below come from one sample, sequenced in a study of beta chain features in type 1 diabetes. Investigators reverse transcribed all isolated RNA, so they sequenced expressed TCRB transcripts. Sequencing used immunoSEQ multiplex PCR; TCRdb keeps in-frame clones, though not all of them. The table shows 400,000 or so clones, with about 12% occurring only once. Whole-study results and caveats: Moderate but significant shortening of TCRB CDR3s was recorded in all four CD4+ subsets from Type 1 diabetes patients.

These receptors have no known antigen. The material sequenced was naive CD4+ T cells from blood. The receptors shown here come from a woman aged 18-29 years with type 1 diabetes.

This clone was detected only a few times. J is TRBJ2-7 and V is TRBV6-5; the match to TRBD1 covers 7 bases. V lost 0 bases, J lost 4 bases, and 6 bases stayed unmatched. The CDR3 runs 15 residues. Germline-derived CDR1 and CDR2 are MNHEY and SVGAGI. CDR3 region: CASSYSSGGLYEQYF. The CDR3 nucleotides are TGTGCCAGCAGTTACTCGTCAGGGGGTCTTTACGAGCAGTACTTC.

The chain joins TRBV28 to TRBJ2-7; 9 bases match TRBD2. Per germline, CDR1 MDHEN and CDR2 SYDVKM. The CDR3 has 16 amino acids. V dropped 3 bases and J dropped 0; count of bases not matched to a gene: 6. The CDR3 region has the DNA TGTGCCAGCAGTTTCCCGAGCGGGAGGAGCTCCTACGAGCAGTACTTC. This translates into CASSFPSGRSSYEQYF.